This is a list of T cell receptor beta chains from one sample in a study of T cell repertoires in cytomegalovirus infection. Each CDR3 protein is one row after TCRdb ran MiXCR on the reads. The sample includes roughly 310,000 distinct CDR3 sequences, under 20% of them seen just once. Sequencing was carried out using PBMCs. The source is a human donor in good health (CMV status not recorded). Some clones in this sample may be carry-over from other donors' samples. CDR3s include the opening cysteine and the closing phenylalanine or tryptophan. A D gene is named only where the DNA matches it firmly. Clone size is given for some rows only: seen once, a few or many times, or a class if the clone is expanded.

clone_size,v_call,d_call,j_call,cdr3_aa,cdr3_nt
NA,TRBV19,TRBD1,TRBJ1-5,CASSADRGAQPQHF,TGTGCCAGTAGTGCCGACAGGGGAGCTCAGCCCCAGCATTTT
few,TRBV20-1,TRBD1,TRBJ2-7,CSARDTTGFRYEQYF,TGCAGTGCTAGGGATACGACAGGGTTTCGCTACGAGCAGTACTTC
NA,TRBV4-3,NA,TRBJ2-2,CASSQEANPEAGELFF,TGCGCCAGCAGCCAAGAGGCAAACCCCGAGGCCGGGGAGCTGTTTTTT
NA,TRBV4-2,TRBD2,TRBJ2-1,CASSQDNRGGYNEQFF,TGTGCCAGCAGCCAAGATAATCGGGGGGGCTACAATGAGCAGTTCTTC
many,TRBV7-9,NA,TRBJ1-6,CASLDGSYNSPLHF,TGTGCCAGCCTAGACGGCTCCTATAATTCACCCCTCCACTTT
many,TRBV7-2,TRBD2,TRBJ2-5,CASSLEGGGTTQYF,TGTGCCAGCAGCTTAGAAGGCGGGGGGACGACCCAGTACTTC
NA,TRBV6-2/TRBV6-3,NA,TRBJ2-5,CASSPPGAAGTQYF,TGTGCCAGCAGTCCACCCGGGGCGGCCGGGACCCAGTACTTC
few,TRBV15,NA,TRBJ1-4,CATSRPGTALNEKLFF,TGTGCCACCAGCAGACCTGGGACGGCCCTGAATGAAAAACTGTTTTTT
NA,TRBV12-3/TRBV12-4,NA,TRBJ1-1,CASSLAWGNTEAFF,TGTGCCAGCAGTTTAGCGTGGGGGAACACTGAAGCTTTCTTT
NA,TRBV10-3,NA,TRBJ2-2,CAISGFGNTGELFF,TGTGCCATCAGTGGGTTTGGGAACACCGGGGAGCTGTTTTTT
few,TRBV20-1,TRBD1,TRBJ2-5,CSARDLARDSKETQYF,TGCAGTGCTAGAGATCTGGCAAGGGACAGCAAAGAGACCCAGTACTTC
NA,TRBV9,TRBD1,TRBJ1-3,CASSVPGGAGPDSSGNTIYF,TGTGCCAGCAGCGTACCAGGGGGCGCTGGGCCTGACAGCTCTGGAAACACCATATATTTT
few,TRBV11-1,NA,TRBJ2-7,CASSSSSQGTEQYF,TGTGCCAGCAGCTCCAGCTCACAGGGCACCGAGCAGTACTTC
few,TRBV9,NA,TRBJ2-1,CASSEGGGTGLNEQFF,TGTGCCAGCAGCGAGGGAGGGGGTACGGGGTTAAATGAGCAGTTCTTC
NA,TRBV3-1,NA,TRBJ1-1,CASSQEGFYTEAFF,TGTGCCAGCAGCCAAGAGGGCTTCTACACTGAAGCTTTCTTT
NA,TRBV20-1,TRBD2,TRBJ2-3,CSATGTSGVTSTDTQYF,TGCAGTGCTACCGGGACTAGCGGGGTTACTAGCACAGATACGCAGTATTTT
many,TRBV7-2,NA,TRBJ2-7,CASSFAPREQYF,TGTGCCAGCAGCTTTGCCCCACGGGAGCAGTACTTC
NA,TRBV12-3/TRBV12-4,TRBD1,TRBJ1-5,CASRYGTGDQPQHF,TGTGCCAGCAGGTATGGGACAGGGGATCAGCCCCAGCATTTT
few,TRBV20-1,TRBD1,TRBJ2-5,CSGQGARETQYF,TGCAGTGGTCAGGGGGCGCGGGAGACCCAGTACTTC
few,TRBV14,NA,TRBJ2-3,CASSRGPGDTQYF,TGTGCCAGCAGCCGGGGACCGGGAGATACGCAGTATTTT
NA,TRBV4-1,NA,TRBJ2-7,CASSQGIVVGSYEQYF,TGCGCCAGCAGCCAAGGTATAGTTGTGGGGAGCTACGAGCAGTACTTC
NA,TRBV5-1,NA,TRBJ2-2,CASSPREINTGELFF,TGCGCCAGCAGTCCTCGGGAGATCAACACCGGGGAGCTGTTTTTT
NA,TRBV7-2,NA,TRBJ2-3,CASSLNLGGSADTQYF,TGTGCCAGCAGCTTAAATTTAGGGGGGAGTGCAGATACGCAGTATTTT
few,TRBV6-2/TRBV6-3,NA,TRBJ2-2,CASSRQNPNTGELFF,TGTGCCAGCAGCCGACAGAATCCTAACACCGGGGAGCTGTTTTTT
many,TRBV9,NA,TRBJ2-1,CASSVSGRSSDEQFF,TGTGCCAGCAGCGTATCTGGCAGAAGTAGCGATGAGCAGTTCTTC
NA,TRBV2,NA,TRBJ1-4,CASSESVREGEKLFF,TGTGCCAGCAGTGAAAGTGTCAGGGAGGGTGAAAAACTGTTTTTT
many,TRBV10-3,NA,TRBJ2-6,CAISDSSGANVLTF,TGTGCCATCAGTGACAGCTCTGGGGCCAACGTCCTGACTTTC
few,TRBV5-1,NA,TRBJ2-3,CASSLVWGGGDTDTQYF,TGCGCCAGCAGCTTGGTCTGGGGAGGGGGAGACACAGATACGCAGTATTTT
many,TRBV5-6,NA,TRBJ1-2,CASSLPLVTASYGYTF,TGTGCCAGCAGCTTGCCCCTTGTGACAGCTTCCTATGGCTACACCTTC
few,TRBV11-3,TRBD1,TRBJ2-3,CASSYKGQGATPSTDTQYF,TGTGCCAGCAGCTACAAGGGACAGGGGGCTACACCCTCCACAGATACGCAGTATTTT
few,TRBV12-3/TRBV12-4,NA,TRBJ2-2,CASTPGFGELFF,TGTGCCAGCACTCCCGGATTCGGGGAGCTGTTTTTT
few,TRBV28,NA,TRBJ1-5,CASSLTAVGNQPQHF,TGTGCCAGCAGTTTGACGGCGGTAGGCAATCAGCCCCAGCATTTT
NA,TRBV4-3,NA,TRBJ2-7,CASSQEVAYEQYF,TGCGCCAGCAGCCAAGAAGTAGCCTACGAGCAGTACTTC
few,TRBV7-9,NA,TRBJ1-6,CASRSWGGNNSPLHF,TGTGCCAGCAGATCCTGGGGAGGAAACAATTCACCCCTCCACTTT
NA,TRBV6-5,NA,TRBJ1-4,CASSPRGASTNEKLFF,TGTGCCAGCAGTCCTAGGGGAGCCTCAACTAATGAAAAACTGTTTTTT
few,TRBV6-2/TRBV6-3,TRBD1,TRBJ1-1,CASRRTGGSEAFF,TGTGCCAGCAGACGGACAGGGGGCTCGGAAGCTTTCTTT
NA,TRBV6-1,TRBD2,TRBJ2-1,CASSGLWAGGSYNEQFF,TGTGCCAGCAGTGGTCTGTGGGCGGGGGGGTCCTACAATGAGCAGTTCTTC
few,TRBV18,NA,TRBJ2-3,CASSDTGYAEDTQYF,TGTGCCAGCTCCGACACCGGGTACGCGGAGGATACGCAGTATTTT
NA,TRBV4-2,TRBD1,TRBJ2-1,CASSSTRTGDPGEQFF,TGTGCCAGCAGCTCTACCCGGACAGGGGATCCGGGTGAGCAGTTCTTC
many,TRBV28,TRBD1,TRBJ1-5,CASSLRQGGQPQHF,TGTGCCAGCAGTTTACGACAGGGCGGCCAGCCCCAGCATTTT